This T cell receptor beta chain emerged from a study of control samples from healthy donors and cancer patients. The method was immunoSEQ multiplex PCR; TCRdb's version includes in-frame clones alone and lacks a portion of them. The sample records fewer than 200,000 clones, around nine tenths being singletons. Trimming removed 5 bases at V and 8 bases at J, with 7 bases between. This CDR3 is built from 11 residues. Germline-derived CDR1 and CDR2 are LNHDA and SQIVND (reference sequence). This clone turned up a few times. The source of this sequence is a woman aged 25 to 45 in good health. The material sequenced was blood. The genes are TRBV19 and TRBJ2-1, with no clear D. The CDR3 DNA follows: TGTGCCAGTAGTTATGTTGATGAGCAGTTCTTC. It encodes CASSYVDEQFF.